The clone carrying this T cell receptor beta chain has just a few counts. As yet, its antigen is unknown. This record belongs to a study of molecular identifiers for immune sequencing clone quantification. Study-level information: In replicates, RNA taken from around 18,000 or 91,000 naive CD8 cells was divided five ways, and four portions underwent sequencing.

Previously described methods and listed TCR primers were employed for the bulk TCR libraries. In TCRdb, the PCR reads were re-called with MiXCR into one record per CDR3 protein. Here the sample spans over 90,000 distinct CDR3 sequences, under 40% being singletons. Naive CD8 libraries used about 20,000 to 1,000,000 sorted cells and 10%, 30% or 50% RNA. Study outcomes and limitations: Highly expanded clone sizes could be underestimated by identical TCR molecules that share a barcode.

Germline CDR1 is MNHEY and CDR2 is SVGAGI. This CDR3 is built from 15 residues. Trimming removed 6 bases at V and 0 bases at J, with 14 bases between. This TCR came from a human donor in good health. Some libraries in this study had Jurkat cell RNA spiked in. The sample taken for sequencing was naive CD8+ T cells from blood, with Jurkat cell RNA spiked in. The subset is: FACS-sorted CD8+CD4-CCR7+CD45RA+ naive T cells. This rearrangement joins TRBV6-5 to TRBJ1-2, with D uncertain. The CDR3 region is CASSRVRGSNYGYTF. The CDR3 nucleotides read TGTGCCAGCAGCCGCGTGCGGGGATCTAACTATGGCTACACCTTC.